The source of this T cell receptor beta chain is a study of OX40 agonist ivuxolimab in advanced cancers. Study context: Patients with prior anti-PD-1, anti-PD-L1 or anti-CTLA-4 therapy were eligible; approximately 37% had some. Two cutaneous melanoma patients and one hepatocellular carcinoma patient, three in all, had partial responses. Findings and caveats of the study: Nonresponders, in some cases, also had low normalized T-cell clonal expansion. Clonal expansion in partial responders at 0.1-3.0 mg/kg ranked among the lowest.

TCRdb's copy holds only in-frame clones and misses some; the assay was immunoSEQ multiplex PCR. Of about 100,000 clones detected, approximately 87% appear once; the ten largest clones hold roughly 1.6%. Germline V gene sequence: CDR1 MNHNY, CDR2 SVGAGI (reference sequence). The CDR3 has 14 residues. V was trimmed by 6 bases and J by 2 bases, leaving 13 bases between them. This clone was picked up one time. The antigen remains undetermined. The J gene is TRBJ1-1, the V gene TRBV6-6; weak D call: TRBD1 (6 bases). This TCR came from an adult with an advanced solid tumor such as melanoma, head and neck, liver or kidney cancer. The material was CD4+ or CD8+ T cells sorted from blood, obtained in a trial of the OX40 agonist ivuxolimab. The CDR3 coding sequence is TGTGCCAGCAGCCCCAGGACAGCAAACACTGAAGCTTTCTTT. Protein product: CASSPRTANTEAFF.